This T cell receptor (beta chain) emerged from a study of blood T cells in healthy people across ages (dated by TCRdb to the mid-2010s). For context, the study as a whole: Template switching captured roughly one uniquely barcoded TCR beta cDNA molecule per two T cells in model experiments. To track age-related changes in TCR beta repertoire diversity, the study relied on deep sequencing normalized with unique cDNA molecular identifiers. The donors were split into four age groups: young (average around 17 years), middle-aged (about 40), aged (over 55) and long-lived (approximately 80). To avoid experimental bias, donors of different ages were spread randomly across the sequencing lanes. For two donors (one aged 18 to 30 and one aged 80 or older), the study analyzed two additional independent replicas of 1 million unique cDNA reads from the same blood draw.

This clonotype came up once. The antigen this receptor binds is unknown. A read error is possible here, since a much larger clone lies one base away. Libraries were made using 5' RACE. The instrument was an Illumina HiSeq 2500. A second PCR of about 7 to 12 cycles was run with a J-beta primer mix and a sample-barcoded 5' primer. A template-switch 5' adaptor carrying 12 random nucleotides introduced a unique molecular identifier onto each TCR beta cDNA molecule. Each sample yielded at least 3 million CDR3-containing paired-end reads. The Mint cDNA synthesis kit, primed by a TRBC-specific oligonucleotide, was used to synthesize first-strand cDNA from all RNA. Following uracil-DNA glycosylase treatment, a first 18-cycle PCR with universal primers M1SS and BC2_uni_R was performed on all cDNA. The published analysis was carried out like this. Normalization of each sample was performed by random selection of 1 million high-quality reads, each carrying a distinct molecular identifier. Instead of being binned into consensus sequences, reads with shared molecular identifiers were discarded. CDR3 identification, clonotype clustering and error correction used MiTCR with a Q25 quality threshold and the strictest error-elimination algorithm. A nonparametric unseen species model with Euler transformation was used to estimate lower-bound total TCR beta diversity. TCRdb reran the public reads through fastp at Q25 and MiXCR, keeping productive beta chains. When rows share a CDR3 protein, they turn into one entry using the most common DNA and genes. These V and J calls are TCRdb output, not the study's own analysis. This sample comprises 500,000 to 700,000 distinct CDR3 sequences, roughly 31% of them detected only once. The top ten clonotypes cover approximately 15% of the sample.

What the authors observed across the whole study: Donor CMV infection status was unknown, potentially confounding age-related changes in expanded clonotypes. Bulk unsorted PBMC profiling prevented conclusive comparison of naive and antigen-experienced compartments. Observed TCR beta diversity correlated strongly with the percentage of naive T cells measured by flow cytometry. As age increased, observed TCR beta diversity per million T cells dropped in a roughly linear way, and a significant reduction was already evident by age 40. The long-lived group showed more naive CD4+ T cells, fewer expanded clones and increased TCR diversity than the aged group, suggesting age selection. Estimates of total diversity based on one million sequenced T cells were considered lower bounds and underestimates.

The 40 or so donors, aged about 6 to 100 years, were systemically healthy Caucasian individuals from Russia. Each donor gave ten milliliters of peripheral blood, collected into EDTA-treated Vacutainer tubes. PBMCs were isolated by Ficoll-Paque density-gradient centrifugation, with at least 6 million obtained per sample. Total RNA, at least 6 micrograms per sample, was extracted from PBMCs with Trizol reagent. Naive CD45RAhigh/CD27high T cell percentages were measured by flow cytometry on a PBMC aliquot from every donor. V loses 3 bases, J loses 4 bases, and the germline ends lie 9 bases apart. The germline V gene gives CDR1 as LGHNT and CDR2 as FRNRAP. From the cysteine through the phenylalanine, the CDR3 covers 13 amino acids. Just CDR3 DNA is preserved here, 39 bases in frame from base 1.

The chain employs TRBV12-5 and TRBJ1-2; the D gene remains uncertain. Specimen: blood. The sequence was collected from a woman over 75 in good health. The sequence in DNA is TGTGCTAGTGGTTTCCAGAATGGCTATGGCTACACCTTC. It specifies CASGFQNGYGYTF.